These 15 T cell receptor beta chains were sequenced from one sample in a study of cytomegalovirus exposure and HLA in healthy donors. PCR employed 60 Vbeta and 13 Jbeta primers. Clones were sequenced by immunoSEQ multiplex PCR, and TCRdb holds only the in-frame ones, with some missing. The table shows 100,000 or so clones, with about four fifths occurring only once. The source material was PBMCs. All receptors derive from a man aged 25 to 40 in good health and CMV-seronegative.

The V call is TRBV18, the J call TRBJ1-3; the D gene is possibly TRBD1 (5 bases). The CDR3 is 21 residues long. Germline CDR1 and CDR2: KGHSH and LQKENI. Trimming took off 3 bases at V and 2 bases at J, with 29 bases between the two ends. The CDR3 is CASSPLEYGFAGKAAGNTIYF. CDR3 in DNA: TGTGCCAGCTCACCCCTCGAGTACGGTTTTGCAGGGAAAGCCGCTGGAAACACCATATATTTT.

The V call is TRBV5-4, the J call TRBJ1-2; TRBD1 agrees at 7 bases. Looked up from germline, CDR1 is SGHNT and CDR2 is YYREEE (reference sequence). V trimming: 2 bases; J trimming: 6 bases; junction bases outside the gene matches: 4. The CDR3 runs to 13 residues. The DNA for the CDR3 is TGTGCCAGCAGCTTAAGACAGGGTAATGGCTACACCTTC. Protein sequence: CASSLRQGNGYTF.

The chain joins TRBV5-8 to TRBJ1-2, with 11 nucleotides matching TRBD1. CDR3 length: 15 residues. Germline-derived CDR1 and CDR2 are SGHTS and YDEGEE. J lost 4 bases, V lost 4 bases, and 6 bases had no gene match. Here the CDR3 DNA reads TGTGCCAGCAGCGAAACCGGGACAGGGGGCTATGGCTACACCTTC. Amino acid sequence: CASSETGTGGYGYTF.

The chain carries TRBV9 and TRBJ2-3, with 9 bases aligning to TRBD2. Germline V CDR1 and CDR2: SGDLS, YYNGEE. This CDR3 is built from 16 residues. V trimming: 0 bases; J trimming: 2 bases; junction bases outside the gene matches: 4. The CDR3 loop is CASSVGLAGLTDTQYF. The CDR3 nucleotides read TGTGCCAGCAGCGTAGGGCTAGCGGGACTCACAGATACGCAGTATTTT.

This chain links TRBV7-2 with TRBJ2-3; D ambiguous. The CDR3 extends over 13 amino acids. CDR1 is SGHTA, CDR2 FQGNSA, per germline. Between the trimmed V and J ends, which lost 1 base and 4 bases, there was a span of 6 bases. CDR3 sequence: CASSLERSDTQYF. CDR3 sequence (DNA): TGTGCCAGCAGCTTAGAGCGTTCAGATACGCAGTATTTT.

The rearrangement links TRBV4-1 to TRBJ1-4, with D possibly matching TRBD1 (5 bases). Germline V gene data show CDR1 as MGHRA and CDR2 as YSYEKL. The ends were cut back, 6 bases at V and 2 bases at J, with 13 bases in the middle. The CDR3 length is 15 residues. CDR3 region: CASRRVGGTNEKLFF. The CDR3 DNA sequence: TGCGCCAGCAGGAGAGTGGGGGGGACTAATGAAAAACTGTTTTTT.

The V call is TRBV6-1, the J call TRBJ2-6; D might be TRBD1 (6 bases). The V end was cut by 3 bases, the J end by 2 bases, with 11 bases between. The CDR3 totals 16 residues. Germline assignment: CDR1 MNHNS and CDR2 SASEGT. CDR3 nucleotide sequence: TGTGCCAGCAGTGATAGACAGGTGACTGGGGCCAACGTCCTGACTTTC. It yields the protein CASSDRQVTGANVLTF.

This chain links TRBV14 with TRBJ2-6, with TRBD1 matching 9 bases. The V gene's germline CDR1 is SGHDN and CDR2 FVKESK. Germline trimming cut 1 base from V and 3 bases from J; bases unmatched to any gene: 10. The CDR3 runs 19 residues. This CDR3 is CASSQAGTGNFGGANVLTF. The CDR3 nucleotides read TGTGCCAGCAGCCAAGCCGGGACAGGGAATTTCGGTGGGGCCAACGTCCTGACTTTC.

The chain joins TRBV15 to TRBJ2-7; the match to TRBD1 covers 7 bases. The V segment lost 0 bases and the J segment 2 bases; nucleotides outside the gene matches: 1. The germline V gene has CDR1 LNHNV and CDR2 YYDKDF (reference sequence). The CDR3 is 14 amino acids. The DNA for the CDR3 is TGTGCCACCAGCAGAGATCAGGGGGCCTACGAGCAGTACTTC. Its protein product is CATSRDQGAYEQYF.

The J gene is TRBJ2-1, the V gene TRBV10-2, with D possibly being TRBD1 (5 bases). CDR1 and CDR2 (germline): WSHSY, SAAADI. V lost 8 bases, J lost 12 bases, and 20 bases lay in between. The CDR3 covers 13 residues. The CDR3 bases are TGCGCCAGCGGGGCCCAAAACAGAAGGGGGCAGTTCTTC. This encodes CASGAQNRRGQFF.

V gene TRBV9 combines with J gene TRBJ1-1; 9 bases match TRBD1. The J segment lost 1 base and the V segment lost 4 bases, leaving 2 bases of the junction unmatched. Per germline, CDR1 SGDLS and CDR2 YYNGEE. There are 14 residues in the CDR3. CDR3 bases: TGTGCCAGCAGCCCGACAGGGGGGAACACTGAAGCTTTCTTT. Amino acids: CASSPTGGNTEAFF.

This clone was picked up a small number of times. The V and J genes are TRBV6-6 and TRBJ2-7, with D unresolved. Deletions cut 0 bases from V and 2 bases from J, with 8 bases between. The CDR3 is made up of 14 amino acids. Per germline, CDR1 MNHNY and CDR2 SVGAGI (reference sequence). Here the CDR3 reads CASSYSAAAYEQYF. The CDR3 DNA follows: TGTGCCAGCAGTTACTCTGCGGCAGCCTACGAGCAGTACTTC.

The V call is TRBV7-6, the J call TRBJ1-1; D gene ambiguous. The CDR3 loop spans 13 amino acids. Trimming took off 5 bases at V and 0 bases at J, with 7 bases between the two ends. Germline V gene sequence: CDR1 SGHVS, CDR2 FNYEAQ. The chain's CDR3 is CASSLILNTEAFF. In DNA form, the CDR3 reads TGTGCCAGCAGCCTAATTTTGAACACTGAAGCTTTCTTT.

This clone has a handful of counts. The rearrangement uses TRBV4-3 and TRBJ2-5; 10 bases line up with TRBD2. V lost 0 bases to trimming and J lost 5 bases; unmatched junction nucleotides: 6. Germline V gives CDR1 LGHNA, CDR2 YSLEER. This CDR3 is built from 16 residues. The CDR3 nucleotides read TGCGCCAGCAGCCAAGATTATAGCGGGGGGACGGAGACCCAGTACTTC. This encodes CASSQDYSGGTETQYF.

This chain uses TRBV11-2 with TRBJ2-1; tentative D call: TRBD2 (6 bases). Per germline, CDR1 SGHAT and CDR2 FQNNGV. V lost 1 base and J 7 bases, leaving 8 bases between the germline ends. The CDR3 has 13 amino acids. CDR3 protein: CASSLGGRNEQFF. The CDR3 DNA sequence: TGTGCCAGCAGCTTAGGAGGGAGGAATGAGCAGTTCTTC.